This TCR beta chain was recovered during a study of T cells in Graves' hyperthyroidism and ophthalmopathy. Findings and caveats of the study: For ophthalmopathy, model prediction preceded onset by a median roughly 6.5 months. The blood repertoire included most of the expanded thyroid clonotypes above 0.001.

The CDR3 loop spans 14 amino acids. V shed 3 bases and J shed 4 bases, with 9 bases lying between them. The germline gives CDR1 LNHDA, CDR2 SQIVND (reference sequence). The source material, RNA transcripts, was used to amplify TCR beta CDR3 regions. First-round RT-PCR of the TCR CDR3 relied on the HTBI primer set. TCRdb processed the multiplex PCR reads anew with MiXCR; each CDR3 protein has one entry. This sample has about 760,000 distinct CDR3 sequences, with 35% found just once. This clonotype has a handful of counts. Antigen unknown. This sequence joins TRBV19 and TRBJ2-2; D call uncertain. Sequencing input: blood. The sequence was obtained from a woman aged 35 to 49 with Graves' hyperthyroidism. In DNA, the CDR3 is TGTGCCAGTAGTATTAGAAACCCCACCGGGGAGCTGTTTTTT. As protein: CASSIRNPTGELFF.